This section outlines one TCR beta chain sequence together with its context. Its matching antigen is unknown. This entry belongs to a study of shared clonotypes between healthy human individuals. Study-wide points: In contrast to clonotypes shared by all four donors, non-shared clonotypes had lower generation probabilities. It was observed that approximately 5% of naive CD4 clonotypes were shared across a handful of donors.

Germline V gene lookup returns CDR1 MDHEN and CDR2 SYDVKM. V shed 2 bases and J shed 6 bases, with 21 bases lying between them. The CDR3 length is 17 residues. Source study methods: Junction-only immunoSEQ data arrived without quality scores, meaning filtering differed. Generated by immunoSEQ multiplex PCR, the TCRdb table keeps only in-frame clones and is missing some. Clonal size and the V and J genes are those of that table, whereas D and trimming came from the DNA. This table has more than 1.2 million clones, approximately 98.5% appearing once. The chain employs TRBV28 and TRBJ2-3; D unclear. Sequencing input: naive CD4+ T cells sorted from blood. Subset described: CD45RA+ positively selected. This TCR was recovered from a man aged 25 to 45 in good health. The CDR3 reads CASSLPLWSEETDTQYF. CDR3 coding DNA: TGTGCCAGCAGTTTACCCCTCTGGTCCGAGGAGACGGATACGCAGTATTTT.